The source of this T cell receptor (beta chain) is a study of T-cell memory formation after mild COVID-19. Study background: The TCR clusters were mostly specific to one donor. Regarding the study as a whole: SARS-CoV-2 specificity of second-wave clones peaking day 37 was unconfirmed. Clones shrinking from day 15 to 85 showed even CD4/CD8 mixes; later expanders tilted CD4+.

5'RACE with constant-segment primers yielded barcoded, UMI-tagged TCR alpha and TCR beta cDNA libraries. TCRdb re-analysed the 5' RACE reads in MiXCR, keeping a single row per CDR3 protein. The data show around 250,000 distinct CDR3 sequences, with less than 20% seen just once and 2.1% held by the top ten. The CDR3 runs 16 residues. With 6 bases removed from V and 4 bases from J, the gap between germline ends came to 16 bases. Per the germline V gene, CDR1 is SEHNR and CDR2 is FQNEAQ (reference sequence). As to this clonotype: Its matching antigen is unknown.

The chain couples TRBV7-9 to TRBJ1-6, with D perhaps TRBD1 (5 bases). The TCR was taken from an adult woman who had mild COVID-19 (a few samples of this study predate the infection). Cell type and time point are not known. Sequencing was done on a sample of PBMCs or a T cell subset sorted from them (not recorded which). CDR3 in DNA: TGTGCCAGCAGAGCTAGTTGGGGGGAGTATAATTCACCCCTCCACTTT. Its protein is CASRASWGEYNSPLHF.